One sample yielded the 8 T cell receptor beta chains listed below, sequenced in a study of blood T cell repertoires in COVID-19. TCRdb's copy holds only in-frame clones and misses some; the assay was immunoSEQ multiplex PCR. This sample yields about 240,000 clones, of which around 85% are seen a single time; approximately 3.5% belongs to the top ten. The specimen sequenced was PBMCs or T cells enriched from blood (not recorded which). These receptor sequences come from a woman in her 40s with acute COVID-19.

J is TRBJ1-2 and V is TRBV27, with 12 bases identical to TRBD1. Trimming took 0 bases from V and 8 from J; bases not matched to a gene: 7. The CDR3 length is 16 residues. Germline loops: CDR1 MNHEY, CDR2 SMNVEV (reference sequence). CDR3 loop: CASSLSGTGGFLGYTF. CDR3 DNA: TGTGCCAGCAGTTTATCGGGGACAGGGGGCTTTTTAGGCTACACCTTC.

The J gene is TRBJ2-3, the V gene TRBV2, with TRBD2 identical over 14 bases. J was trimmed by 6 bases and V by 7 bases; bases with no gene match: 6. The germline V gene has CDR1 SNHLY and CDR2 FYNNEI. The CDR3 is 15 amino acids. The CDR3: CASTRTSGRRDTQYF. DNA of the CDR3: TGTGCCAGCACCAGGACTAGCGGGAGGCGGGATACGCAGTATTTT.

The chain uses TRBV5-4 and TRBJ2-3, with D maybe TRBD2 (6 bases). The germline gives CDR1 SGHNT, CDR2 YYREEE (reference sequence). This CDR3 has 17 amino acids. V lost 0 bases and J 1 base, leaving 15 bases between the germline ends. The CDR3 nucleotides are TGTGCCAGCAGCTTGGCCGGGGGTGGCGGCCGCACAGATACGCAGTATTTT. This gives the protein CASSLAGGGGRTDTQYF.

The V call is TRBV11-2, the J call TRBJ1-2; 8 bases match TRBD1. V lost 0 bases and J lost 8; bases outside the gene matches: 11. This CDR3 is 16 amino acids long. Germline-derived CDR1 and CDR2 are SGHAT and FQNNGV. The CDR3 DNA reads TGTGCCAGCAGCTTAGAGGGTTGGGGACAGGTCTACGGCTACACCTTC. Amino acid sequence: CASSLEGWGQVYGYTF.

The chain links TRBV18 to TRBJ2-3; D not resolved. CDR1 KGHSH and CDR2 LQKENI come from the germline V gene. The V gene lost 3 bases and the J gene lost 4 bases, with 11 bases spanning the gap. This CDR3 comprises 14 residues. CDR3 loop: CASSPSSVSDTQYF. Here the CDR3 DNA reads TGTGCCAGCTCACCCTCTAGTGTATCAGATACGCAGTATTTT.

The V gene is TRBV19, the J gene TRBJ2-4, with D perhaps TRBD2 (6 bases). The CDR3 length is 18 residues. Germline lookup yields CDR1 LNHDA and CDR2 SQIVND (reference sequence). V gave up 1 base and J gave up 2 bases, with 18 bases separating them. The CDR3 sequence is CASSIGGVVADSKNIQYF. In DNA form, the CDR3 reads TGTGCCAGTAGTATAGGTGGCGTGGTAGCGGACTCCAAAAACATTCAGTACTTC.

CDR3 protein: CASSEGRQGEQETQYF. Written as DNA, the CDR3 is TGTGCCAGCAGTGAAGGGAGACAGGGGGAACAAGAGACCCAGTACTTC. This chain connects TRBV2 to TRBJ2-5; 9 nucleotides align to TRBD1. J gave up 2 bases and V 1 base, and 5 bases lay outside the gene matches. Germline V lookup: CDR1 SNHLY, CDR2 FYNNEI. The CDR3 has 16 amino acids. The entire variable domain, with the rest obtained from reference TRBV2 and TRBJ2-5, is as follows: EPEVTQTPSHQVTQMGQEVILRCVPISNHLYFYWYRQILGQKVEFLVSFYNNEISEKSEIFDDQFSVERPDGSNFTLKIRSTKLEDSAMYFCASSEGRQGEQETQYFGPGTRLLVL.

The gene calls are TRBV11-2 and TRBJ2-1; D may be TRBD2 (6 bases). Germline CDR1 reads SGHAT; CDR2 reads FQNNGV. This CDR3 spans 14 amino acids. Trimming pared 5 bases from V and 11 bases from J, leaving 19 bases between. CDR3 in DNA: TGTGCCAGCAGCCAACCCACTAGCTTTGATAAGCAGTTCTTC. Translated: CASSQPTSFDKQFF.